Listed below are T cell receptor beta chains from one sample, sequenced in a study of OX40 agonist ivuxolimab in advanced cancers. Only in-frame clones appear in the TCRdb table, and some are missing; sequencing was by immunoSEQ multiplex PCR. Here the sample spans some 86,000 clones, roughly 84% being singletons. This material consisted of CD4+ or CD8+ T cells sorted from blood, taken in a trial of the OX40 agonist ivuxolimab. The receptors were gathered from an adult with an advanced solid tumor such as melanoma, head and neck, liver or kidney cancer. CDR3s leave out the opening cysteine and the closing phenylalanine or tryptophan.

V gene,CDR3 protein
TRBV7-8,ASSLEAGTGQFEAF
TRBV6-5,ASSRGLHQPQH
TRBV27,ASSYQSPSGARNQPQH
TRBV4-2,ASSQDPTGESRPNTIY
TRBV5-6,ASSGGSIPNQPQH
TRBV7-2,ASSLEVAGNTGELF
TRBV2,ASSDGGLDYGYT
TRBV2,ASTRDNEQY
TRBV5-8,ASRGTGYRHEQY
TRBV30,ARTVNNSPLH
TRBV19,ATRQVEKDQPQH
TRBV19,ASSIRAETQY
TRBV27,ASSPTPGTGFYEQY
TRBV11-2,ASSLDVWAAPNYGYT
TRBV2,ASRMQSYEQY
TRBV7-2,ASSPGLGANIQY
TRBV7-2,ASSFRTGEPRNEQF
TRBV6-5,ASSRAGQPSYEQY
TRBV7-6,ASSTAAGDNTGELF
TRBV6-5,ASKGIYEQY
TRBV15,ATSRDGRYSNQPQH
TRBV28,ASRTTGTGGFSYT
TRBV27,ASSASKLSYEQY
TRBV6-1,ASSESGSGGPYNEQF
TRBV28,ASSNTFSYEQY
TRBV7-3,ASSVDREETQY
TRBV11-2,ASSLTGRGAGANVLT
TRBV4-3,ASSQFNRDNQPQH
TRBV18,ASSPGTGDGETQY
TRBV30,AHRGLSETQY
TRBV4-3,ASSQGGAGGDTQY
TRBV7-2,ASSLGWTRGSEF
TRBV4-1,ASSPGHSDNYGYT
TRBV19,ASSMWDSAYNEQF
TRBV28,ASSLPGLQETQY
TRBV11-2,ASSLEAPGGAKETQY
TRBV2,ASSESKGISGNTIY
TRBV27,ASSSRWGRPYSNQPQH
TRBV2,ASTARGSVYNEQF
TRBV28,ASSSQGFTSTDTQY
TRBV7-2,ASSGAGGSNTGELF
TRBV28,ASSLSPTGTSYLTPYEQY
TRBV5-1,ASSLEGTEAF
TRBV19,ASSIRSSGVDEQF
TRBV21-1,ASSNSLSWPSYNEQF
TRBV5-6,ASRSRDTANYGYT
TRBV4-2,ASSPGRWDSGEAF
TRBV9,ASSDRDRAADTQY
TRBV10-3,AIRPGTSGRGYEQF
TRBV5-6,ASSVRVAGTNEQF
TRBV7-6,ASSLVTAGTGELF
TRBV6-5,ASSYGGDTGELF
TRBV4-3,ASSQVQGAHEQY
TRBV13,ASSLGKNTGELF
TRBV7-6,ASSLFRGNEQF